The present T cell receptor (beta chain) was sequenced within a study of cytomegalovirus exposure and HLA in healthy donors. From germline, CDR1 is SNHLY and CDR2 FYNNEI. The CDR3 covers 14 residues. Trimming cost V 5 bases and J 3 bases; bases outside gene matches: 3. Both 60 Vbeta primers and 13 Jbeta primers went into the PCR. The protocol was immunoSEQ multiplex PCR, while the TCRdb copy is restricted to in-frame clones and leaves out a portion. The sample has tens of thousands of clones, around four fifths seen once; the top ten hold under 3%. This sequence joins TRBV2 and TRBJ2-3; 9 nucleotides align to TRBD2. The sequenced sample was PBMCs. The TCR sequence derives from a man aged 25 to 45 in good health and CMV-seronegative. The CDR3 DNA reads TGTGCCAGCAGTAGACTAGCGGAAACAGATACGCAGTATTTT. It specifies CASSRLAETDTQYF.